The 17 T cell receptor beta chains given below trace back to one sample, sequenced in a study of beta chain features in type 1 diabetes. Every bit of the isolated RNA underwent reverse transcription, so sequencing read expressed TCRB transcripts. Sequencing used immunoSEQ multiplex PCR; TCRdb keeps in-frame clones, though not all of them. The table records a few hundred thousand clones, approximately 13% of them present only once. Sequenced sample: naive CD4+ T cells from blood. These receptors originate from a man aged 25-45 years in good health.

V and J are TRBV10-3 and TRBJ2-7, with D possibly matching TRBD2 (5 bases). V gave up 2 bases and J gave up 2 bases, with 13 bases separating them. The CDR3 length is 15 residues. CDR1 and CDR2 (germline): ENHRY, SYGVKD. CDR3 loop: CAISEGSAGPYEQYV. The CDR3 coding sequence is TGTGCCATCAGTGAGGGTTCGGCGGGTCCCTACGAGCAGTACGTC.

The rearrangement joins TRBV7-2 to TRBJ2-5; TRBD2 aligns across 12 bases. The trim removed 5 bases at V and 3 bases at J, leaving 7 bases unmatched. Germline CDR1 and CDR2: SGHTA and FQGNSA. The CDR3 is 16 amino acids. CDR3 DNA sequence: TGTGCCAGCAGCCCAATACTAGCGGGGGGAAAAGAGACCCAGTACTTC. As protein: CASSPILAGGKETQYF.

The table lists this clone with a few counts. The V gene is TRBV21-1, the J gene TRBJ2-7; TRBD1, the table's D call, was not compared with the DNA. TRBV21-1 constitutes a pseudogene. The CDR3 is 16 residues long. The CDR3: CASSKKNIDSSYEQYF. The CDR3 bases are TGTGCCAGCAGCAAGAAGAACATAGACAGCTCCTACGAGCAGTACTTC.

This clone has more than one count but fewer than ten. The chain links TRBV30 to TRBJ1-2; the D gene is possibly TRBD1 (5 bases). Germline CDR1 GTSNPN, CDR2 SVGIG (reference sequence). The CDR3 has 15 amino acids. Trimming removed 0 bases from V and 2 bases from J, with 13 bases in between. The CDR3 DNA reads TGTGCCTGGAGTGTTCACAGCTCAGGGAACTATGGCTACACCTTC. Translated, it gives CAWSVHSSGNYGYTF.

This clone has more than one count but fewer than ten. This chain links TRBV25-1 with TRBJ2-5; perhaps TRBD2 as D (6 bases). Per the germline V gene, CDR1 is MGHDK and CDR2 is SYGVNS. The CDR3 totals 13 residues. V lost 4 bases and J 3 bases, leaving 9 bases between the germline ends. This chain's CDR3 is CASSGLVKETQYF. CDR3 DNA sequence: TGTGCCAGCAGTGGACTAGTCAAAGAGACCCAGTACTTC.

There are a few counts of this clone. The chain uses TRBV9 and TRBJ2-3, with D uncertain. Germline assignment: CDR1 SGDLS and CDR2 YYNGEE. The length of the CDR3 is 15 residues. V lost 0 bases and J 2 bases, leaving 10 bases between the germline ends. As DNA, the CDR3 is TGTGCCAGCAGCGTAGAACCCATGAACACAGATACGCAGTATTTT. Encoded protein: CASSVEPMNTDTQYF.

The rearrangement uses TRBV14 and TRBJ2-5; no clear D gene. The germline V gene encodes CDR1 SGHDN and CDR2 FVKESK. The V end lost 0 bases, the J end lost 9 bases, and 5 bases lay between the germline ends. The CDR3 consists of 11 residues. The CDR3 loop is CASSQEDPQYF. In nucleotides, the CDR3 is TGTGCCAGCAGCCAAGAAGATCCCCAGTACTTC.

The V and J genes are TRBV7-2 and TRBJ2-5; D possibly corresponds to TRBD2 (5 bases). This CDR3 spans 14 amino acids. The V gene's germline CDR1 is SGHTA and CDR2 FQGNSA. Deletions cut 0 bases from V and 1 base from J, with 6 bases between. The DNA for the CDR3 is TGTGCCAGCAGCTTAGCCGGACTCCAAGAGACCCAGTACTTC. Protein sequence: CASSLAGLQETQYF.

The table lists this clone with a few counts. V usage is TRBV4-3 and J usage is TRBJ2-1, with D uncertain. Trimming cost V 4 bases and J 8 bases, with 12 bases left between them. The CDR3 spans 13 residues. CDR1 LGHNA and CDR2 YSLEER come from the germline V gene. DNA for the CDR3: TGCGCCAGCAGCCCCCCTTCCAGAGATGAGCAGTTCTTC. This codes for CASSPPSRDEQFF.

This clone has a handful of counts. This sequence joins TRBV30 and TRBJ2-1; 8 bases match TRBD2. This CDR3 contains 13 residues. Germline V CDR1 and CDR2: GTSNPN, SVGIG (reference sequence). The V segment lost 1 base and the J segment 10 bases; nucleotides outside the gene matches: 6. The chain's CDR3 is CAWSGGGFREQFF. The DNA of the CDR3 is TGTGCCTGGAGTGGCGGGGGGTTTAGAGAGCAGTTCTTC.

This clone was detected a few times. The chain has TRBV29-1 and TRBJ2-5; weak D call: TRBD1 (5 bases). The CDR3 has 15 residues. Trimming shortened V by 0 bases and J by 5 bases, and 16 bases separated the two germline ends. The germline V gene has CDR1 SQVTM and CDR2 ANQGSEA. In DNA, the CDR3 is TGCAGCGTTGAAGATCTTCAAGGGGCCATGGAGACCCAGTACTTC. The encoded protein is CSVEDLQGAMETQYF.

This clone was picked up a small number of times. The V gene is TRBV7-9, the J gene TRBJ2-3, with D unclear. Between the trimmed V and J ends, which lost 4 bases and 0 bases, there was a span of 11 bases. The CDR3 spans 15 residues. Germline V gene sequence: CDR1 SEHNR, CDR2 FQNEAQ (reference sequence). CDR3 nucleotides: TGTGCCAGCAGCTGGGATTCGGCTAGCACAGATACGCAGTATTTT. This translates into CASSWDSASTDTQYF.

With respect to this clone: This same CDR3 is encoded by further DNA sequences in the sample. The chain's CDR3 is CASSSAGLETQYF. CDR3 DNA sequence: TGTGCCAGCAGCTCCGCGGGACTAGAGACCCAGTACTTC. The chain joins TRBV7-2 to TRBJ2-5; weak D call: TRBD2 (6 bases). The CDR3 totals 13 residues. V lost 4 bases and J lost 4, with 10 bases in between. CDR1 is SGHTA and CDR2 is FQGNSA in the germline V gene.

The V gene is TRBV5-4, the J gene TRBJ1-1; TRBD1 aligns across 7 bases. The CDR3 contains 18 residues. V was clipped by 4 bases and J by 2 bases; unmatched bases: 17. Per germline, CDR1 SGHNT and CDR2 YYREEE (reference sequence). The CDR3 loop reads CASSPFDPYRGRNTEAFF. The CDR3 nucleotides are TGTGCCAGCAGCCCATTCGATCCCTACAGGGGTCGCAACACTGAAGCTTTCTTT. Full variable domain (outside the CDR3, taken from reference TRBV5-4 and TRBJ1-1): ETGVTQSPTHLIKTRGQQVTLRCSSQSGHNTVSWYQQALGQGPQFIFQYYREEENGRGNFPPRFSGLQFPNYSSELNVNALELDDSALYLCASSPFDPYRGRNTEAFFGQGTRLTVV.

The CDR3 region is CASSQYGTGLGEQFF. The CDR3 bases are TGCGCCAGCAGCCAATACGGGACAGGGTTAGGTGAGCAGTTCTTC. J is TRBJ2-1 and V is TRBV4-1, with TRBD1 matching over 9 bases. The V segment lost 2 bases and the J segment 9 bases; nucleotides outside the gene matches: 8. The CDR3 is 15 residues long. Per germline, CDR1 MGHRA and CDR2 YSYEKL.

There are a few counts of this clone. The rearrangement uses TRBV13 and TRBJ1-1; D is unresolved. Trimming cost V 5 bases and J 4 bases, with 14 bases left between them. The CDR3 is made up of 14 amino acids. Looked up from germline, CDR1 is PRHDT and CDR2 is FYEKMQ (reference sequence). CDR3 amino acids: CASSVHDGGTEAFF. The CDR3 DNA follows: TGTGCCAGCAGCGTACACGACGGCGGCACTGAAGCTTTCTTT.

The chain links TRBV14 to TRBJ2-5; D is ambiguous. CDR3 size: 16 residues. Looked up from germline, CDR1 is SGHDN and CDR2 is FVKESK. V lost 3 bases to trimming and J lost 4 bases, with 18 bases between them. Written as DNA, the CDR3 is TGTGCCAGCAGCCACCCCCCGGGCCTAGGTCGAGAGACCCAGTACTTC. Protein product: CASSHPPGLGRETQYF.